What follows describes a single TCR beta chain. The antigen is not known. PCR employed 60 Vbeta and 13 Jbeta primers. TCRdb's table, derived via immunoSEQ multiplex PCR, lists solely in-frame clones and lacks some. The top ten clones hold around 25% of a sample with about 85,000 clones, roughly three quarters of them seen once. The data are from a study of cytomegalovirus exposure and HLA in healthy donors. The germline V gene has CDR1 SNHLY and CDR2 FYNNEI. The CDR3 loop spans 14 amino acids. Notes on the study in general: In an earlier analysis, most TCR beta V segments were productive about 87% or about 30% of the time.

Healthy bone marrow donors supplied every sample. Material: PBMCs. This clonotype was obtained from a woman between 45 and 60 years old in good health and CMV-seropositive. The V call is TRBV2, the J call TRBJ2-5; D is undetermined. The last part of the DNA fits TRBJ2-7 better; the J call may be wrong. CDR3 residues: CASSEWASSYEQYF. CDR3 coding DNA: TGTGCCAGCAGTGAATGGGCGAGCTCCTACGAGCAGTACTTC.